This T cell receptor beta chain was profiled in a study of blood T cell repertoires in COVID-19. At the level of the study: The United States, Italy and Spain supplied acute and convalescent COVID-19 samples. In each case, the material was cDNA or gDNA derived from T cells, B-cell-depleted T cells, or PBMCs.

Seattle participants joined during active infection and were tracked over time. V was pared by 4 bases and J by 3 bases, with 21 bases between. The CDR3 totals 16 residues. Germline CDR1 is SQVTM and CDR2 is ANQGSEA. Original methodology: From reference gene primer amplification, estimates of nucleated cell counts were derived. The assay was immunoSEQ multiplex PCR, and TCRdb's table has in-frame clones only and misses some. From that table come the V and J calls and clone size; the DNA was used to work out D and trimming. The repertoire includes almost 350,000 clones, roughly nine tenths of them detected once, and around 4% sits in the top ten.

This TCR derives from a woman between 55 and 75 years old with COVID-19, enrolled during active disease. V and J are TRBV29-1 and TRBJ1-2; D is possibly TRBD1 (6 bases). What was sequenced was peripheral blood. The CDR3: CSVARSNRERDYGYTF. As DNA, the CDR3 is TGCAGCGTTGCGAGGTCCAACAGGGAGAGAGACTATGGCTACACCTTC.